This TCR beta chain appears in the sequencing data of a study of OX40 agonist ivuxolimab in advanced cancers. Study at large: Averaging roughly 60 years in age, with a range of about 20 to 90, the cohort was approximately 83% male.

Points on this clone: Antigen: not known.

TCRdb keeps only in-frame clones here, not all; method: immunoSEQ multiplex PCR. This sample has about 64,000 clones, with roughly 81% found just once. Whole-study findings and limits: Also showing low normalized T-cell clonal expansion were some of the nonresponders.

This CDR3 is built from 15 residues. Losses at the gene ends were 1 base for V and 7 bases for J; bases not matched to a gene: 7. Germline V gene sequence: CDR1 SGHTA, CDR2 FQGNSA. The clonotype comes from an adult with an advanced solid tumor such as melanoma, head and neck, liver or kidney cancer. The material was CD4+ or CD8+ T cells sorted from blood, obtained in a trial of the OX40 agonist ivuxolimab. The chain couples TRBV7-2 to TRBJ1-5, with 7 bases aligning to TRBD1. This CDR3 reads CASSLVGGAEQPQHF. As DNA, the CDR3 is TGTGCCAGCAGCTTAGTAGGGGGCGCTGAGCAGCCCCAGCATTTT.